Listed here are 11 T cell receptor beta chains from one sample, sequenced in a study. TCRdb re-called the RT-PCR reads with MiXCR, one entry per CDR3 protein. The sample records fewer than 800,000 distinct CDR3 sequences, 13% to 15% being singletons. The sample comprised memory CD4+ T cells from blood. All receptors derive from a female donor in good health, serving as a healthy control.

This clonotype has ten or more counts. J is TRBJ1-3 and V is TRBV29-1; the match to TRBD1 covers 7 bases. The CDR3 spans 12 residues. Per germline, CDR1 SQVTM and CDR2 ANQGSEA. The V and J ends lost 6 bases and 8 bases, in that order; junction bases with no gene match: 7. CDR3 bases: TGCAGCGTCGGACAGGCGTCGGACACCATATATTTT. Translating it yields CSVGQASDTIYF.

This chain uses TRBV3-1 with TRBJ1-1, with TRBD1 matching over 7 bases. CDR3 length: 15 amino acids. V was clipped by 6 bases and J by 5 bases; unmatched bases: 12. Germline V CDR1 and CDR2: LGHDT, YNNKEL (reference sequence). The CDR3 bases are TGTGCCAGCAGTCTCCAGGGGGGGGGGGAGACTGAAGCTTTCTTT. Translated: CASSLQGGGETEAFF.

This clonotype was counted at least ten times. Its ends do not fully match the called genes, so a read error is possible. This sequence joins TRBV12-3 or TRBV12-4 and TRBJ1-5; TRBD1 is a possible D gene (5 bases). The CDR3 totals 15 residues. CDR3 bases: TGTGCCAGCAGCTTAGTCCAGGGAGACAATCAGCCCCAGCATTTT. As protein: CASSLVQGDNQPQHF.

This clonotype was counted a few times. The CDR3 DNA sequence: TGTGCCAGCACCGACAGGAACACTGAAGCTTTCTTT. Its translation: CASTDRNTEAFF. The gene calls are TRBV12-3 or TRBV12-4 and TRBJ1-1; perhaps TRBD1 as D (5 bases). Trimming left V 7 bases short and J 1 base short, with 7 bases between. This CDR3 contains 12 residues.

The chain combines TRBV30 with TRBJ1-6; the match to TRBD1 covers 7 bases. This CDR3 has 13 residues. CDR1 and CDR2 (germline): GTSNPN, SVGIG (reference sequence). The V and J ends lost 3 bases and 7 bases, in that order; junction bases with no gene match: 3. The CDR3: CAWSRDSNSPLHF. Here the CDR3 DNA reads TGTGCCTGGAGCCGGGACAGCAATTCACCCCTCCACTTT.

This clonotype appeared many times. The genes are TRBV12-3 or TRBV12-4 and TRBJ2-1, with 10 positions matching TRBD2. The CDR3 has 16 amino acids. The J segment lost 7 bases and the V segment lost 7 bases, leaving 13 bases of the junction unmatched. CDR3 loop: CASTRLAGHARNEQFF. The CDR3 bases are TGTGCCAGCACCCGACTAGCGGGCCATGCGAGGAATGAGCAGTTCTTC.

This chain links TRBV29-1 with TRBJ1-2; 7 bases line up with TRBD1. CDR1 SQVTM and CDR2 ANQGSEA come from the germline V gene. This CDR3 is built from 14 residues. The J segment lost 2 bases and the V segment lost 6 bases, leaving 9 bases of the junction unmatched. For the CDR3, the DNA is TGCAGCGTCATACCCGGGACAGACAACTATGGCTACACCTTC. Protein product: CSVIPGTDNYGYTF.

The CDR3: CASRSPQTGGREKLFF. CDR3 DNA: TGTGCCAGCAGATCTCCCCAGACAGGGGGACGCGAAAAACTGTTTTTT. The chain couples TRBV6-5 to TRBJ1-4, with 9 positions matching TRBD1. The V and J ends lost 6 bases and 8 bases, in that order; junction bases with no gene match: 13. The CDR3 totals 16 residues. Per the germline V gene, CDR1 is MNHEY and CDR2 is SVGAGI.

The rearrangement links TRBV20-1 to TRBJ2-2, with D possibly matching TRBD2 (7 bases). The CDR3 contains 15 residues. Germline V gene sequence: CDR1 DFQATT, CDR2 SNEGSKA (reference sequence). CDR3 nucleotide sequence: TGCAGCAGCCAAAGGGGGGGGCTGGACACCGGGGAGCTGTTTTTT. It specifies CSSQRGGLDTGELFF.

The chain recombines TRBV6-5 with TRBJ2-1; perhaps TRBD2 as D (6 bases). V was shortened by 4 bases and J by 11 bases, with 9 bases between the two germline ends. Germline CDR1 MNHEY, CDR2 SVGAGI. The CDR3 length is 11 residues. CDR3 in amino acids: CASSWGLKQFF. The CDR3 DNA is TGTGCCAGCAGTTGGGGACTGAAGCAGTTCTTC.

This clonotype was detected a few times. The chain carries TRBV3-1 and TRBJ2-2, with D uncertain. Looked up from germline, CDR1 is LGHDT and CDR2 is YNNKEL (reference sequence). V gave up 5 bases and J gave up 8 bases, with 6 bases separating them. The CDR3 contains 11 residues. CDR3 sequence (DNA): TGTGCCAGCAGCGCCTTTGGGGAGCTGTTTTTT. Translated: CASSAFGELFF.